This T cell receptor (beta chain) was sequenced in a study of blood T cell repertoires in COVID-19 (dated by TCRdb to 2020 to 2022). Regarding the research as a whole: Samples from collaborators originated in the United States, Italy and Spain and spanned both the acute and convalescent phases of COVID-19. The prospective study material was composed of cDNA or gDNA derived from T cells, B-cell-depleted T cells, or PBMCs. The repertoires were made available in a free public database intended to serve as a resource for research on the immune response to SARS-CoV-2. Where available, HLA class I and class II types were taken from metadata supplied by the sample provider and were not determined by assay-based typing. Subjects who had been exposed to COVID-19, were actively infected with it, or had recovered from it provided the deeply sampled blood TCRbeta repertoires that made up the dataset. Nearly every sample came with metadata listing a de-identified subject ID, COVID-19 status, age in years and sex. The samples were drawn from two sources: the first 160 participants of the ongoing ImmuneRACE study, and 1,000 to 1,500 subjects contributed by 6 global collaborators. Broader findings and caveats from the paper: How much clinical and demographic metadata was included differed by source and by participant, and the metadata was provided uncurated.

The immunoSEQ Assay, a bias-controlled multiplex PCR, was used to amplify TCRbeta CDR3 regions from genomic DNA. In the source study's methods: The number of nucleated cells in each sample was estimated by amplification of reference gene primers within the assay. To quantify the absolute abundance of each unique TCRbeta CDR3 rearrangement, sequence reads were collapsed and filtered. For each sample, productive Simpson clonality was calculated as the square root of Simpson's diversity index across productive rearrangements. Imported from immuneACCESS, the table was reduced by TCRdb to in-frame sequences with V and J called. These copies leave out some clones; in studies compared against another copy, an unresolved V gene accounts for under half, and the cause of the remainder is not known. For V, J and clone size, that table is used; D and trimming come from the DNA. Counted in this sample were hundreds of thousands of clones; about 89% of them appeared once. Of the sample, 2% to 2.5% is held by the ten largest clones.

V gives up 4 bases and J gives up 3 bases, and the segment between their germline ends measures 15 bases. CDR1 and CDR2 were assigned from the germline V gene as MDHEN and SYDVKM. Measured from the cysteine to the phenylalanine, the CDR3 is 15 residues long. Just the 45-base CDR3 DNA is kept, in frame starting at base 1. Concerning this clone itself: This receptor's antigen is unknown. No base quality values were provided; no much bigger clone lies one nucleotide off.

One collaborating source in Seattle enrolled patients during active infection and followed them longitudinally through the course of disease. Whole blood was collected in K2EDTA tubes by collaborating institutions according to the institutions' own protocols. For TCRbeta analysis, collaborators shipped samples as frozen whole blood, isolated PBMCs, or DNA extracted from either of those sample types. Specimen: peripheral blood. This TCR came from a woman in her sixties with COVID-19, enrolled during active disease. The sequence joins TRBV28 to TRBJ2-5; possibly the D gene is TRBD1, per 6 matching bases. The CDR3 protein: CASSSGGGGEETQYF. Read as DNA, the sequence is TGTGCCAGCAGTTCGGGTGGTGGGGGCGAAGAGACCCAGTACTTC.